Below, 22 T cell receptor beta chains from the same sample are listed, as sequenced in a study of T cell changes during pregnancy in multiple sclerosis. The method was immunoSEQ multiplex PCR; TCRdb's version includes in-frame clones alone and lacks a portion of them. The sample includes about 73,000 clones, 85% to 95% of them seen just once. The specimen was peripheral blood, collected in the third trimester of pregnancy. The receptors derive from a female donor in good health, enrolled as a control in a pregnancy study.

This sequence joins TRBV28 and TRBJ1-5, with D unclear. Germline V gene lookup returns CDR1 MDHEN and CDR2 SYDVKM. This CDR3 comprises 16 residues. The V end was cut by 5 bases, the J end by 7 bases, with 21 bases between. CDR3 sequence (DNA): TGTGCCAGCAGTACTTCCCCGGCCCCAAGCAGGCAGCCCCAGCATTTT. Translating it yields CASSTSPAPSRQPQHF. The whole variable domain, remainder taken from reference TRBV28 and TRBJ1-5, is DVKVTQSSRYLVKRTGEKVFLECVQDMDHENMFWYRQDPGLGLRLIYFSYDVKMKEKGDIPEGYSVSREKKERFSLILESASTNQTSMYLCASSTSPAPSRQPQHFGDGTRLSIL.

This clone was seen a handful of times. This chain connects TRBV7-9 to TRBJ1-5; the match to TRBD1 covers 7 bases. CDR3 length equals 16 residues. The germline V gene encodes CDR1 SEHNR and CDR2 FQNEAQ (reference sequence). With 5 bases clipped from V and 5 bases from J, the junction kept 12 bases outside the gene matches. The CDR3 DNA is TGTGCCAGCAGCCTTAGGACAGGAGGAGGGGATCAGCCCCAGCATTTT. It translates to CASSLRTGGGDQPQHF. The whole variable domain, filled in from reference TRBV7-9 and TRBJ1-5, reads DTGVSQNPRHKITKRGQNVTFRCDPISEHNRLYWYRQTLGQGPEFLTYFQNEAQLEKSRLLSDRFSAERPKGSFSTLEIQRTEQGDSAMYLCASSLRTGGGDQPQHFGDGTRLSIL.

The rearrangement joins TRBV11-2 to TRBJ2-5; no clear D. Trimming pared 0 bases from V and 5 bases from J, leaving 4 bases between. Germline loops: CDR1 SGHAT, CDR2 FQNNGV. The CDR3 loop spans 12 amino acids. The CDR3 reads CASSLDEETQYF. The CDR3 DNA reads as TGTGCCAGCAGCTTAGATGAGGAGACCCAGTACTTC.

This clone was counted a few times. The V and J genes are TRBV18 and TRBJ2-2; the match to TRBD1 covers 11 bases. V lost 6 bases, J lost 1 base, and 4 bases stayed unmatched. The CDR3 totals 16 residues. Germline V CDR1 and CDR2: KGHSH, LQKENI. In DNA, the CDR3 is TGTGCCAGCTCCGGACAGGGGGCGAAGAACACCGGGGAGCTGTTTTTT. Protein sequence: CASSGQGAKNTGELFF.

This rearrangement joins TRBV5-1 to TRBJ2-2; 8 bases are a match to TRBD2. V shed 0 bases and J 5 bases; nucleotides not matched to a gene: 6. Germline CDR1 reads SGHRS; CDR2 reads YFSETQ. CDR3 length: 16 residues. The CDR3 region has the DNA TGCGCCAGCAGCTTGGGGGCCGGGGGGGCGACCGGGGAGCTGTTTTTT. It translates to CASSLGAGGATGELFF. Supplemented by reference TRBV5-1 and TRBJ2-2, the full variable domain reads KAGVTQTPRYLIKTRGQQVTLSCSPISGHRSVSWYQQTPGQGLQFLFEYFSETQRNKGNFPGRFSGRQFSNSRSEMNVSTLELGDSALYLCASSLGAGGATGELFFGEGSRLTVL.

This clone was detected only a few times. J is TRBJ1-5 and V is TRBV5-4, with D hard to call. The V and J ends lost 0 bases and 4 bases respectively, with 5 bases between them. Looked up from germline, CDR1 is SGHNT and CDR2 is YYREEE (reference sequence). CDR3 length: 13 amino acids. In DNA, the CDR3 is TGTGCCAGCAGCTTGGGAGCGAATCAGCCCCAGCATTTT. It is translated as CASSLGANQPQHF.

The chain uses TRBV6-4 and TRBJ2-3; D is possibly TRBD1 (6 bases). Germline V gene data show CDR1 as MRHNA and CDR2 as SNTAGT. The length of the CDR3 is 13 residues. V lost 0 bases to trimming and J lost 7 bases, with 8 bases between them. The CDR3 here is CASSDSRGNTQYF. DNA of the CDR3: TGTGCCAGCAGTGACTCGAGGGGGAATACGCAGTATTTT.

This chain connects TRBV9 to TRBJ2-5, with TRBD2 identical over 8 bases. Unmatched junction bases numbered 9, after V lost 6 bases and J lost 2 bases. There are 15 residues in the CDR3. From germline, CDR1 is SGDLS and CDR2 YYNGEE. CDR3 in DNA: TGTGCCAGCACTCTCGGACTAGCTACTCAAGAGACCCAGTACTTC. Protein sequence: CASTLGLATQETQYF.

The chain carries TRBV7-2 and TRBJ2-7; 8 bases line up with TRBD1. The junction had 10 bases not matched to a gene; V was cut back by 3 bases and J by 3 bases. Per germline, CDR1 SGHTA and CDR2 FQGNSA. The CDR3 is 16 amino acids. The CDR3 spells CASSFSRDRHYYEQYF. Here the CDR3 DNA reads TGTGCCAGCAGCTTTTCGAGGGACAGGCATTACTACGAGCAGTACTTC. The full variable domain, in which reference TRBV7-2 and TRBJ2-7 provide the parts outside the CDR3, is GAGVSQSPSNKVTEKGKDVELRCDPISGHTALYWYRQSLGQGLEFLIYFQGNSAPDKSGLPSDRFSAERTGGSVSTLTIQRTQQEDSAVYLCASSFSRDRHYYEQYFGPGTRLTVT.

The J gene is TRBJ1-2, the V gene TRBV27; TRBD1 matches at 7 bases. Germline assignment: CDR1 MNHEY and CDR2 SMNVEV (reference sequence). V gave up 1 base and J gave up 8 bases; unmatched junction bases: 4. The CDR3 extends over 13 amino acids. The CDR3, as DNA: TGTGCCAGCAGTTTATATCAGGGGGACGGCTACACCTTC. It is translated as CASSLYQGDGYTF.

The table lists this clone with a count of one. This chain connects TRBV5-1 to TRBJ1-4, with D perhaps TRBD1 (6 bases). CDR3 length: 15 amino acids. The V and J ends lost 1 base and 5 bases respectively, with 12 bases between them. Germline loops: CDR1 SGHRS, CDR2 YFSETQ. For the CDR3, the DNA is TGCGCCAGCAGCTTGTCGACAGGAATCAATGAAAAACTGTTTTTT. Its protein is CASSLSTGINEKLFF.

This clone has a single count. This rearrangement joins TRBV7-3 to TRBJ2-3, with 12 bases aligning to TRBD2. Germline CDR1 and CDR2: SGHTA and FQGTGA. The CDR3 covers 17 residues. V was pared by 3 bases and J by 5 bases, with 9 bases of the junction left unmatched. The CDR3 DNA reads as TGTGCCAGCAGCTTTAGCGGACTAGCGGGATCGGGAGATACGCAGTATTTT. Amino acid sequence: CASSFSGLAGSGDTQYF.

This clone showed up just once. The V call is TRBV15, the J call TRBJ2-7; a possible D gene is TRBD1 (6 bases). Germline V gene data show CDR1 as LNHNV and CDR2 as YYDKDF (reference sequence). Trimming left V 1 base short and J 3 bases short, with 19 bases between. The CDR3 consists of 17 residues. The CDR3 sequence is CATSRVPVRDKNYEQYF. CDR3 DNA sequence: TGTGCCACCAGCAGAGTCCCAGTAAGGGACAAGAACTACGAGCAGTACTTC.

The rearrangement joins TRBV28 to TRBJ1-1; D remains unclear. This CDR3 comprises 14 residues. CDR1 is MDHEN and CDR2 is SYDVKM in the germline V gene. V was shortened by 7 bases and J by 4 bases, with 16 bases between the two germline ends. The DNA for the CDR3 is TGTGCCAGCACCTTGGGGAGTGGAAGCACTGAAGCTTTCTTT. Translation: CASTLGSGSTEAFF.

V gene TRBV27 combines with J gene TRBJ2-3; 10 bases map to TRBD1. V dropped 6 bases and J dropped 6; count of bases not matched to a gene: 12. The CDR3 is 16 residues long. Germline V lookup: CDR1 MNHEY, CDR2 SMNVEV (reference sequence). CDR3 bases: TGTGCCAGCAGGAGGGCCCGTGACAGGGGGCTTGATACGCAGTATTTT. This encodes CASRRARDRGLDTQYF.

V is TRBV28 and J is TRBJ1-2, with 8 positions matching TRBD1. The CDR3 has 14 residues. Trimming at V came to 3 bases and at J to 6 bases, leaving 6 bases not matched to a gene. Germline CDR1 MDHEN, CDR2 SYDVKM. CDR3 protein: CASSLSTGGHGYTF. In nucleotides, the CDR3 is TGTGCCAGCAGTTTGTCAACAGGGGGTCATGGCTACACCTTC.

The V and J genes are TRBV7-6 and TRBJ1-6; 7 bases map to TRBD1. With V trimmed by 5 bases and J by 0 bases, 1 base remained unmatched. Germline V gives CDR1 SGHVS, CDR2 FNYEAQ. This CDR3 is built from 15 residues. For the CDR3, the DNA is TGTGCCAGCAGCGACAGGGTCTCCTATAATTCACCCCTCCACTTT. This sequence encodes CASSDRVSYNSPLHF.

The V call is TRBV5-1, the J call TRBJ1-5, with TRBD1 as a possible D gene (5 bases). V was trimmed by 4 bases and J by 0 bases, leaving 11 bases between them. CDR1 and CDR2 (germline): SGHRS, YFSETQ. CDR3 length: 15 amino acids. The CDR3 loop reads CASSLTGHSNQPQHF. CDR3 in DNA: TGCGCCAGCAGCCTTACAGGACATAGCAATCAGCCCCAGCATTTT. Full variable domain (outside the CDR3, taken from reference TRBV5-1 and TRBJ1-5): KAGVTQTPRYLIKTRGQQVTLSCSPISGHRSVSWYQQTPGQGLQFLFEYFSETQRNKGNFPGRFSGRQFSNSRSEMNVSTLELGDSALYLCASSLTGHSNQPQHFGDGTRLSIL.

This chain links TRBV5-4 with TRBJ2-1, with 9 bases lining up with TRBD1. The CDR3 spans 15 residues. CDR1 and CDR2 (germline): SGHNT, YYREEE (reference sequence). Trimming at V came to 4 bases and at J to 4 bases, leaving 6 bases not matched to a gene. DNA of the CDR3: TGTGCCAGCAGCACCGGGACAGGGATTTACAATGAGCAGTTCTTC. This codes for CASSTGTGIYNEQFF. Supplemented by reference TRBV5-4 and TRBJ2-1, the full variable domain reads ETGVTQSPTHLIKTRGQQVTLRCSSQSGHNTVSWYQQALGQGPQFIFQYYREEENGRGNFPPRFSGLQFPNYSSELNVNALELDDSALYLCASSTGTGIYNEQFFGPGTRLTVL.

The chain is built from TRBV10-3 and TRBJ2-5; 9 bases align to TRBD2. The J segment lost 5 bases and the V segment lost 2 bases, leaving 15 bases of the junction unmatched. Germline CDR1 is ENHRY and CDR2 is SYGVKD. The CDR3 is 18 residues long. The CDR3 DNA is TGTGCCATCAGTGAGGGGGCCCCAGAGGCGGGAGGGCACGAGACCCAGTACTTC. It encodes CAISEGAPEAGGHETQYF.

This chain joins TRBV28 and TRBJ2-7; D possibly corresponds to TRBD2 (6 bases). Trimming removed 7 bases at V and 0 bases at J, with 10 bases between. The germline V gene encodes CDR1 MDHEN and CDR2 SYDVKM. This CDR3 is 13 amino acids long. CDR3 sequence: CASTAGSSYEQYF. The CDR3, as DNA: TGTGCCAGCACCGCGGGGAGCTCCTACGAGCAGTACTTC.

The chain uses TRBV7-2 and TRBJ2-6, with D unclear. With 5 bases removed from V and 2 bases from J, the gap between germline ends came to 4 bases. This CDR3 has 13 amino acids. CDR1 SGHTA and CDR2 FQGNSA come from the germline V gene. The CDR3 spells CASSPTGANVLTF. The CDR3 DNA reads TGTGCCAGCAGCCCTACTGGGGCCAACGTCCTGACTTTC.